This TCR beta chain derives from a study of metastatic and nonmetastatic thyroid tumors. Study-wide background: Repertoires were compared across blood and tumor or nodule tissue from malignant and benign thyroid patients. Study-wide points: Compared with benign nodules, malignant thyroid tumors were reported to have significantly higher TCR beta diversity in both blood and tumor.

This clone was observed a few times. Its specificity is not known. As handled by the study authors: Variation in CDR3 across clinicopathological groups served as the basis for constructing a distant-metastasis classifier in papillary thyroid cancer. TCRdb re-called clones via MiXCR from the PCR reads. The V and J calls and clone size come from TCRdb's table, not from the authors' own analysis. The sample holds some 15,000 clones; roughly 14% are singletons and the top ten take 17%. All patients were untreated before thyroid surgery. Input material: blood. The receptor's source is a female donor with papillary thyroid cancer or a benign thyroid nodule (not recorded which). Some clones in this sample may be carry-over from other donors' samples.

The DNA for the CDR3 is TGTGCCAGCAGTTCCGGGAGAACCAGGTCACCCCTCCACTTT. Protein: CASSSGRTRSPLHF. This chain uses TRBV6-2 or TRBV6-3 with TRBJ1-6; unclear D gene. The CDR3 is 14 residues long. The germline V gene encodes CDR1 MNHEY and CDR2 SVGEGT. The V end was cut by 4 bases, the J end by 10 bases, with 14 bases between.